This T cell receptor beta chain emerged from a study of blood T cell repertoires in COVID-19. Study summary: Material from acute and convalescent COVID-19 was sourced from the United States, Italy and Spain. T cells, B-cell-depleted T cells, or PBMCs provided the cDNA or gDNA that served as material.

J gave up 4 bases and V 2 bases, and 10 bases lay outside the gene matches. In germline, CDR1 is SGHRS, CDR2 YFSETQ. The length of the CDR3 is 16 residues. Clones were read by immunoSEQ multiplex PCR, and TCRdb kept only the in-frame ones, dropping some. The table shows approximately 470,000 clones, with around 90% occurring only once. All recovered Cohort 3 donors got two negative PCRs, got clearance, or saw symptom resolution. The TCR was taken from a woman in her late teens or twenties who had recovered from COVID-19. Material for sequencing was PBMCs or T cells enriched from blood (not recorded which). The V call is TRBV5-1, the J call TRBJ2-5; 8 bases line up with TRBD2. This CDR3 is CASSLQSGGYRETQYF. DNA of the CDR3: TGCGCCAGCAGCTTACAGAGCGGGGGATACCGAGAGACCCAGTACTTC.